This T cell receptor beta chain derives from a study of vaccination and CD4 T cells after COVID-19. Study-wide background: Each individual in the study obtained two doses of BNT162b2 or mRNA-1273 vaccine. Diagnosis preceded the drawing of post-COVID samples by a median 101 days (range 35 to 161).

The germline gives CDR1 SGHTA, CDR2 FQGNSA. The V end lost 2 bases, the J end lost 6 bases, and 9 bases lay between the germline ends. This CDR3 spans 13 amino acids. Sample treatment: approximately nine-day PBMC culture with coronavirus spike peptide pools or control peptides (ViraFEST assay). Worth noting for this clonotype: Its antigen is undetermined.

With the Oncomine TCR Beta short-read assay, DNA from cultured CD4+ T cells was sequenced. TCRdb reprocessed the PCR reads via MiXCR and lists one record per CDR3 protein. Here the sample spans about 11,000 distinct CDR3 sequences, about 38% being singletons. This TCR derives from a human donor who had recovered from COVID-19. This sequence joins TRBV7-2 and TRBJ2-3; TRBD2 is a possible D gene (6 bases). Input material: CD4+ T cells from blood, cultured in vitro. The CDR3 protein is CASSLTSWDTQYF. CDR3 in DNA: TGTGCCAGCAGCTTAACTAGCTGGGATACGCAGTATTTT.